Each of the 26 T cell receptor beta chains below was sequenced from the same sample in a study of T-cell memory formation after mild COVID-19. TCRdb recomputed calls from the 5' RACE reads with MiXCR, one row per CDR3 protein. Here the sample spans approximately 340,000 distinct CDR3 sequences, around 13% being singletons. Sequencing used PBMCs or a T cell subset sorted from them (not recorded which). The receptors derive from a man younger than 35 who had mild COVID-19 (a few samples of this study predate the infection). Cell type and time point are not known.

The V call is TRBV7-2, the J call TRBJ2-1, with 8 bases lining up with TRBD2. With V trimmed by 5 bases and J by 4 bases, 10 bases remained unmatched. Germline lookup yields CDR1 SGHTA and CDR2 FQGNSA. The CDR3 has 16 residues. In DNA form, the CDR3 reads TGTGCCAGCAGCCTAACACACGTAGCGGGGTACAATGAGCAGTTCTTC. Its protein is CASSLTHVAGYNEQFF.

This clonotype came up a few times. The gene calls are TRBV11-2 and TRBJ2-3, with unresolved D. The germline gives CDR1 SGHAT, CDR2 FQNNGV. The CDR3 runs to 14 residues. Trimming left V 5 bases short and J 3 bases short, with 12 bases between. The CDR3 coding sequence is TGTGCCAGCAGCCTTAGCCTTAAAACAGATACGCAGTATTTT. Its protein is CASSLSLKTDTQYF.

V gene TRBV4-2 combines with J gene TRBJ1-5, with 9 bases aligning to TRBD1. This CDR3 is built from 18 residues. The germline CDR1 and CDR2 sequences are LGHNA and YNFKEQ. V shed 0 bases and J 1 base; nucleotides not matched to a gene: 7. The DNA of the CDR3 is TGTGCCAGCAGCCAAGAACCACAGGGGGCAGTAAGCAATCAGCCCCAGCATTTT. Protein sequence: CASSQEPQGAVSNQPQHF.

The rearrangement uses TRBV4-1 and TRBJ2-3; 7 positions agree with TRBD2. Looked up from germline, CDR1 is MGHRA and CDR2 is YSYEKL. Germline trimming cut 4 bases from V and 3 bases from J; bases unmatched to any gene: 4. The CDR3 extends over 14 amino acids. The CDR3 protein is CASSPLLATDTQYF. CDR3 in DNA: TGCGCCAGCAGCCCCCTACTAGCGACAGATACGCAGTATTTT.

This clonotype has ten or more counts. V and J are TRBV5-1 and TRBJ2-6, with a possible D match to TRBD1 (6 bases). Trimming removed 0 bases from V and 2 bases from J, with 9 bases in between. Germline V gene data show CDR1 as SGHRS and CDR2 as YFSETQ. The CDR3 loop spans 16 amino acids. The CDR3 is CASSLGTAPGANVLTF. The CDR3 nucleotides are TGCGCCAGCAGCTTGGGGACAGCTCCTGGGGCCAACGTCCTGACTTTC. Supplemented by reference TRBV5-1 and TRBJ2-6, the full variable domain reads KAGVTQTPRYLIKTRGQQVTLSCSPISGHRSVSWYQQTPGQGLQFLFEYFSETQRNKGNFPGRFSGRQFSNSRSEMNVSTLELGDSALYLCASSLGTAPGANVLTFGAGSRLTVL.

The genes are TRBV7-9 and TRBJ2-3; no reliable D call. Germline CDR1 is SEHNR and CDR2 is FQNEAQ (reference sequence). The CDR3 consists of 11 residues. V lost 5 bases and J lost 7, with 7 bases in between. The CDR3, as DNA: TGTGCCAGCAGCGAGGAACATACGCAGTATTTT. Amino acids: CASSEEHTQYF.

This clonotype was recorded many times. The gene calls are TRBV29-1 and TRBJ2-7; possible D gene TRBD2, 5 bases. The V and J ends lost 7 bases and 0 bases respectively, with 13 bases between them. CDR1 and CDR2 (germline): SQVTM, ANQGSEA. The CDR3 loop spans 13 amino acids. The CDR3, as DNA: TGCAGCGCTAGGACGGGAAGCTCCTACGAGCAGTACTTC. It specifies CSARTGSSYEQYF.

The chain employs TRBV4-1 and TRBJ2-7; the match to TRBD1 covers 8 bases. V shed 3 bases and J 1 base; nucleotides not matched to a gene: 5. The CDR3 consists of 15 residues. The germline gives CDR1 MGHRA, CDR2 YSYEKL. Here the CDR3 DNA reads TGCGCCAGCAGCCAGATCCGACAGGGGTCCTACGAGCAGTACTTC. Translation gives CASSQIRQGSYEQYF.

This chain joins TRBV7-9 and TRBJ2-3; the D is unclear. Germline loops: CDR1 SEHNR, CDR2 FQNEAQ (reference sequence). This CDR3 comprises 14 residues. V lost 1 base and J lost 2, with 7 bases in between. This CDR3 is CASSLEAHTDTQYF. DNA of the CDR3: TGTGCCAGCAGCTTAGAAGCCCACACAGATACGCAGTATTTT.

This chain uses TRBV7-9 with TRBJ1-1, with 7 bases that match TRBD1. The germline V gene encodes CDR1 SEHNR and CDR2 FQNEAQ (reference sequence). With 5 bases clipped from V and 13 bases from J, the junction kept 7 bases outside the gene matches. The CDR3 is 11 residues long. The CDR3 bases are TGTGCCAGCAGCAGACAGGGATGGGATTTCTTT. This encodes CASSRQGWDFF.

In its sample, this clonotype was seen many times. The chain links TRBV5-1 to TRBJ2-4; D possibly matches TRBD1 or TRBD2 (6 bases each). The CDR3 runs 14 residues. Per germline, CDR1 SGHRS and CDR2 YFSETQ. Trimming took off 0 bases at V and 8 bases at J, with 12 bases between the two ends. The CDR3: CASSLAGGWDIQYF. The CDR3 bases are TGCGCCAGCAGCTTGGCCGGGGGCTGGGACATTCAGTACTTC.

The chain recombines TRBV4-1 with TRBJ2-7; the match to TRBD1 covers 11 bases. V dropped 4 bases and J dropped 1; count of bases not matched to a gene: 6. Germline assignment: CDR1 MGHRA and CDR2 YSYEKL. This CDR3 region has 16 residues. The CDR3 DNA reads as TGCGCCAGCAGCCCCCAGGGGACAGGGGGGTCCTACGAGCAGTACTTC. It yields the protein CASSPQGTGGSYEQYF.

The chain carries TRBV6-2 or TRBV6-3 and TRBJ2-5, with D perhaps matching TRBD1 (6 bases). Trimming pared 0 bases from V and 7 bases from J, leaving 12 bases between. Germline V lookup: CDR1 MNHEY, CDR2 SVGEGT. The CDR3 is 14 amino acids. The DNA for the CDR3 is TGTGCCAGCAGTTACTCCGGGACAACAGGGACCCAGTACTTC. Translated, it gives CASSYSGTTGTQYF.

CDR3 in amino acids: CASSLYRTNTEAFF. CDR3 in DNA: TGCGCCAGCAGCTTGTATAGGACAAACACTGAAGCTTTCTTT. The chain couples TRBV5-1 to TRBJ1-1; possible D gene TRBD1, 5 bases. This CDR3 region has 14 residues. V lost 1 base to trimming and J lost 2 bases, with 9 bases between them. Germline V lookup: CDR1 SGHRS, CDR2 YFSETQ.

A few counts support this clonotype. V and J are TRBV5-6 and TRBJ2-1; 7 nucleotides agree with TRBD2. With V trimmed by 4 bases and J by 4 bases, 8 bases remained unmatched. There are 15 residues in the CDR3. From germline, CDR1 is SGHDT and CDR2 YYEEEE. In DNA, the CDR3 is TGTGCCAGCAGCCCCGGAGCGGGGAGGTACAATGAGCAGTTCTTC. It specifies CASSPGAGRYNEQFF.

This clonotype was seen only a few times. The CDR3 loop is CASAGSQETQYF. The DNA for the CDR3 is TGTGCTAGCGCGGGGAGTCAAGAGACCCAGTACTTC. V usage is TRBV12-5 and J usage is TRBJ2-5; possibly TRBD2 for D (6 bases). The CDR3 is 12 amino acids. With 9 bases removed from V and 2 bases from J, the gap between germline ends came to 10 bases. The germline gives CDR1 LGHNT, CDR2 FRNRAP.

The chain joins TRBV10-3 to TRBJ2-7; the D gene is possibly TRBD2 (7 bases). The CDR3 spans 16 residues. Germline V gene data show CDR1 as ENHRY and CDR2 as SYGVKD. Trimming took 8 bases from V and 0 from J, leaving 20 bases between them. The CDR3 loop reads CAIRSLGGASSYEQYF. In DNA form, the CDR3 reads TGTGCCATCCGCAGCTTGGGGGGGGCTAGCTCCTACGAGCAGTACTTC.

This clonotype was found once. This chain links TRBV5-4 with TRBJ2-2; 9 bases agree with TRBD1. Trimming cost V 5 bases and J 6 bases; bases outside gene matches: 5. The CDR3 consists of 14 residues. From germline, CDR1 is SGHNT and CDR2 YYREEE (reference sequence). DNA of the CDR3: TGTGCCAGCAGGCAAACAGGGGGCGCCGGGGAGCTGTTTTTT. Protein product: CASRQTGGAGELFF.

This clonotype was seen a few times. V and J are TRBV27 and TRBJ2-7; tentative D call: TRBD2 (5 bases). Germline-derived CDR1 and CDR2 are MNHEY and SMNVEV (reference sequence). This CDR3 is 14 amino acids long. Trimming left V 6 bases short and J 2 bases short, with 14 bases between. The CDR3 DNA reads as TGTGCCAGCAGCTCCGGGATAGGACCCTACGAGCAGTACGTC. Its protein product is CASSSGIGPYEQYV.

This clonotype occurred a few times. The chain links TRBV20-1 to TRBJ1-4; tentatively, D is TRBD1 (6 bases). The CDR3 extends over 13 amino acids. Trimming stripped 6 bases from V and 5 bases from J, with 13 bases between. CDR1 is DFQATT, CDR2 SNEGSKA, per germline (reference sequence). The chain's CDR3 is CSAWTAFNEKLFF. The CDR3 DNA reads as TGCAGTGCCTGGACAGCCTTCAATGAAAAACTGTTTTTT.

The chain is built from TRBV10-2 and TRBJ1-5; the match to TRBD1 covers 10 bases. This CDR3 is built from 16 residues. CDR1 and CDR2 (germline): WSHSY, SAAADI. V was pared by 4 bases and J by 2 bases, with 5 bases of the junction left unmatched. CDR3 in amino acids: CASSGTGGLGNQPQHF. Written as DNA, the CDR3 is TGCGCCAGCAGTGGGACAGGGGGTCTTGGCAATCAGCCCCAGCATTTT.

This clonotype was observed at least ten times. In nucleotides, the CDR3 is TGTGCCAGCAGTGACTCGACGGCTAGCGGGGGCCTTAAGCACGAGCAGTACGTC. It yields the protein CASSDSTASGGLKHEQYV. The genes are TRBV6-4 and TRBJ2-7, with TRBD2 matching 10 bases. Germline V CDR1 and CDR2: MRHNA, SNTAGT. Losses at the gene ends were 0 bases for V and 5 bases for J; bases not matched to a gene: 13. This CDR3 has 18 amino acids.

The chain's CDR3 is CASSLRAGVFEQYF. DNA for the CDR3: TGTGCCAGCAGTTTAAGGGCGGGAGTCTTCGAGCAGTACTTC. The rearrangement joins TRBV27 to TRBJ2-7; 7 nucleotides match TRBD2. Germline V CDR1 and CDR2: MNHEY, SMNVEV (reference sequence). The CDR3 runs to 14 residues. Unmatched junction bases numbered 7, after V lost 2 bases and J lost 6 bases.

The sample holds a few counts of this clonotype. The chain has TRBV7-6 and TRBJ1-5, with TRBD1 as a possible D gene (6 bases). The germline gives CDR1 SGHVS, CDR2 FNYEAQ. V was trimmed by 5 bases and J by 4 bases, leaving 9 bases between them. The CDR3 extends over 13 amino acids. The CDR3 is CASSDRPNQPQHF. For the CDR3, the DNA is TGTGCCAGCAGCGACAGGCCGAATCAGCCCCAGCATTTT.

The J gene is TRBJ2-7, the V gene TRBV7-9, with D unresolved. The CDR3 extends over 11 amino acids. The germline V gene has CDR1 SEHNR and CDR2 FQNEAQ (reference sequence). The germline V and J ends were trimmed by 5 bases and 7 bases, with 9 bases remaining between them. This CDR3 is CASSGGDEQYF. For the CDR3, the DNA is TGTGCCAGCAGCGGTGGGGATGAGCAGTACTTC. Drawing the rest from reference TRBV7-9 and TRBJ2-7, the complete variable domain is DTGVSQNPRHKITKRGQNVTFRCDPISEHNRLYWYRQTLGQGPEFLTYFQNEAQLEKSRLLSDRFSAERPKGSFSTLEIQRTEQGDSAMYLCASSGGDEQYFGPGTRLTVT.

The sample holds many counts of this clonotype. The chain uses TRBV27 and TRBJ1-6; D unresolved. Germline V gene lookup returns CDR1 MNHEY and CDR2 SMNVEV (reference sequence). The V gene lost 3 bases and the J gene lost 3 bases, with 0 bases spanning the gap. CDR3 size: 12 residues. The CDR3 DNA follows: TGTGCCAGCAGTTTCTATAATTCACCCCTCCACTTT. Protein: CASSFYNSPLHF.